These 7 T cell receptor beta chains came from one sample sequenced in a study of technical replicates of blood from a few donors. Clones were sequenced by immunoSEQ multiplex PCR, and TCRdb holds only the in-frame ones, with some missing. The sample contains just over 60,000 clones, over 75% of which appear only once. Sequencing used PBMCs. The receptors originated from a human donor in good health. Some clones in this sample may be carry-over from other donors' samples.

The rearrangement uses TRBV7-3 and TRBJ2-2; weak D call: TRBD1 (6 bases). The germline gives CDR1 SGHTA, CDR2 FQGTGA. The CDR3 extends over 13 amino acids. The V gene lost 4 bases and the J gene lost 6 bases, with 9 bases spanning the gap. The CDR3: CASSSQGSGELFF. In nucleotides, the CDR3 is TGTGCCAGCAGCTCACAGGGATCCGGGGAGCTGTTTTTT. The whole variable domain, filled in from reference TRBV7-3 and TRBJ2-2, reads GAGVSQTPSNKVTEKGKYVELRCDPISGHTALYWYRQSLGQGPEFLIYFQGTGAADDSGLPNDRFFAVRPEGSVSTLKIQRTERGDSAVYLCASSSQGSGELFFGEGSRLTVL.

The genes are TRBV18 and TRBJ1-1; TRBD1 matches at 7 bases. This CDR3 contains 13 residues. The V segment lost 7 bases and the J segment 8 bases; nucleotides outside the gene matches: 10. Germline V gene lookup returns CDR1 KGHSH and CDR2 LQKENI. The chain's CDR3 is CASFSGQPSEAFF. As DNA, the CDR3 is TGTGCCAGCTTTTCGGGACAGCCCAGCGAAGCTTTCTTT.

The V gene is TRBV7-9, the J gene TRBJ2-7, with TRBD1 matching 7 bases. Germline-derived CDR1 and CDR2 are SEHNR and FQNEAQ (reference sequence). Unmatched junction bases numbered 7, after V lost 6 bases and J lost 5 bases. The CDR3 length is 13 residues. The CDR3 protein is CASREQGNDEQYF. As DNA, the CDR3 is TGTGCCAGCAGGGAACAGGGGAACGACGAGCAGTACTTC.

This clone was seen once. The V gene is TRBV13, the J gene TRBJ1-2; 7 bases agree with TRBD1. CDR3 size: 14 residues. Trimming took 4 bases from V and 1 from J; bases not matched to a gene: 3. Germline lookup yields CDR1 PRHDT and CDR2 FYEKMQ (reference sequence). CDR3 sequence (DNA): TGTGCCAGCAGCTCTGGGACAGATAACTATGGCTACACCTTC. It translates to CASSSGTDNYGYTF. Complete variable domain (other parts from reference TRBV13 and TRBJ1-2): AAGVIQSPRHLIKEKRETATLKCYPIPRHDTVYWYQQGPGQDPQFLISFYEKMQSDKGSIPDRFSAQQFSDYHSELNMSSLELGDSALYFCASSSGTDNYGYTFGSGTRLTVV.

The chain joins TRBV6-5 to TRBJ1-2; no reliable D call. This CDR3 is built from 13 residues. Germline CDR1 MNHEY, CDR2 SVGAGI. V lost 6 bases and J 3 bases, leaving 11 bases between the germline ends. As DNA, the CDR3 is TGTGCCAGCAGAGAACTACCATACTATGGCTACACCTTC. This encodes CASRELPYYGYTF.

The genes are TRBV29-1 and TRBJ2-5, with TRBD2 matching 7 bases. The junction had 6 bases not matched to a gene; V was cut back by 6 bases and J by 5 bases. Germline loops: CDR1 SQVTM, CDR2 ANQGSEA. This CDR3 is built from 12 residues. CDR3 protein: CSVPRGGETQYF. CDR3 DNA sequence: TGCAGCGTACCAAGGGGAGGGGAGACCCAGTACTTC.

With regard to this clone: The CDR3 end shows no conserved phenylalanine or tryptophan, and so a read error is likely. The DNA is omitted, as the CDR3 cannot be located on it reliably, and the CDR3 follows TCRdb's listing. This rearrangement joins TRBV23-1 to TRBJ2-7; the D call in the table, TRBD2, was not verified against the DNA. TRBV23-1 is annotated as an ORF whose role is uncertain. With termini counted, the CDR3 has 8 amino acids. CDR3: CADTWDSG.